This passage covers 6 T cell receptor beta chains from one sample sequenced in a study of identical twins. A single record per CDR3 protein comes from TCRdb applying MiXCR to the 5' RACE reads. The table has about 570,000 distinct CDR3 sequences, just under 10% seen once; the top ten hold roughly 3.2%. This same sample was also part of a study on yellow fever vaccine responses in identical twins.

The sample consisted of PBMCs. These receptors originate from a woman under 30 in good health.

The chain carries TRBV5-4 and TRBJ2-7; tentatively, D is TRBD2 (5 bases). The germline V and J ends were trimmed by 4 bases and 7 bases, with 24 bases remaining between them. The V gene's germline CDR1 is SGHNT and CDR2 YYREEE (reference sequence). This CDR3 is built from 16 residues. The CDR3 coding sequence is TGTGCCAGCAGCGGGTGGACCGCTGTCGGACTGGGGGAGCAGTACTTC. Its translation: CASSGWTAVGLGEQYF.

This chain uses TRBV3-1 with TRBJ2-1, with 13 bases that match TRBD2. CDR1 and CDR2 from the germline V gene are LGHDT and YNNKEL (reference sequence). V was clipped by 4 bases and J by 1 base; unmatched bases: 7. CDR3 size: 18 residues. The CDR3 nucleotides read TGTGCCAGCAGCCCGCGACTAGCGGGAGGTGGGTCCTACAATGAGCAGTTCTTC. It specifies CASSPRLAGGGSYNEQFF.

The V gene is TRBV20-1, the J gene TRBJ2-7, with 7 bases identical to TRBD1. Germline-derived CDR1 and CDR2 are DFQATT and SNEGSKA (reference sequence). This CDR3 has 16 amino acids. Trimming removed 5 bases from V and 0 bases from J; junction bases left unmatched: 13. DNA of the CDR3: TGCAGTGCTCTCGAACCTCCGGGACAGAGCTCCTACGAGCAGTACTTC. It yields the protein CSALEPPGQSSYEQYF.

This clonotype was picked up many times. This chain links TRBV4-3 with TRBJ2-5, with 11 bases fitting TRBD1. This CDR3 has 15 residues. Germline V gene lookup returns CDR1 LGHNA and CDR2 YSLEER. Losses at the gene ends were 0 bases for V and 5 bases for J; bases not matched to a gene: 2. CDR3 nucleotides: TGCGCCAGCAGCCAAGAGGGGACAGGGGGGGAGACCCAGTACTTC. It codes for CASSQEGTGGETQYF.

CDR3 sequence (DNA): TGTGCCAGTAGGGGGACTAGCGGGAGGGCCCTCCCCTACAATGAGCAGTTCTTC. Its protein is CASRGTSGRALPYNEQFF. J is TRBJ2-1 and V is TRBV19; 16 nucleotides agree with TRBD2. This CDR3 comprises 18 residues. Losses at the gene ends were 6 bases for V and 2 bases for J; bases not matched to a gene: 7. In germline, CDR1 is LNHDA, CDR2 SQIVND (reference sequence).

There are a few counts of this clonotype. The chain employs TRBV24-1 and TRBJ2-1; D gene unclear. Germline-derived CDR1 and CDR2 are KGHDR and SFDVKD. The CDR3 runs to 14 residues. V shed 0 bases and J shed 4 bases, with 6 bases lying between them. Here the CDR3 DNA reads TGTGCCACCAGTGATTTGACAGATTACAATGAGCAGTTCTTC. Protein: CATSDLTDYNEQFF.